One sample yielded the 12 T cell receptor beta chains listed below, sequenced in a study of shared clonotypes between healthy human individuals. Produced via immunoSEQ multiplex PCR; TCRdb's table is partial and in-frame only. The data hold 2,500,000 or so clones, with 93% observed a single time. The sequenced material came from naive CD4+ T cells from PBMCs. Subset here: CD45RA+ positively selected. The receptor set was obtained from a man between 18 and 35 years old in good health. Some clones in this sample may be carry-over from other donors' samples.

The chain couples TRBV5-1 to TRBJ1-2; D gene ambiguous. Germline CDR1 and CDR2: SGHRS and YFSETQ. The CDR3 runs to 13 residues. V lost 4 bases and J 6 bases, leaving 13 bases between the germline ends. CDR3 region: CASSIAGDDGYTF. CDR3 nucleotide sequence: TGCGCCAGCAGCATCGCCGGGGATGATGGCTACACCTTC. The complete variable domain, with remaining parts taken from reference TRBV5-1 and TRBJ1-2, reads KAGVTQTPRYLIKTRGQQVTLSCSPISGHRSVSWYQQTPGQGLQFLFEYFSETQRNKGNFPGRFSGRQFSNSRSEMNVSTLELGDSALYLCASSIAGDDGYTFGSGTRLTVV.

This chain joins TRBV4-1 and TRBJ2-7; D is possibly TRBD1 or TRBD2 (5 bases each). The CDR3 contains 13 residues. Germline V gene sequence: CDR1 MGHRA, CDR2 YSYEKL. Trimming pared 1 base from V and 6 bases from J, leaving 10 bases between. The CDR3 DNA reads as TGCGCCAGCAGCCAAGTGGGGGTCAGCGAGCAGTACTTC. This sequence encodes CASSQVGVSEQYF.

J is TRBJ2-2 and V is TRBV19; D is perhaps TRBD1 (6 bases). CDR1 is LNHDA, CDR2 SQIVND, per germline (reference sequence). V lost 3 bases, J lost 5 bases, and 13 bases lay in between. This CDR3 is built from 15 residues. In DNA form, the CDR3 reads TGTGCCAGTAGTATCTTACAGGGTGGGACCGGGGAGCTGTTTTTT. Its translation: CASSILQGGTGELFF.

The chain carries TRBV5-1 and TRBJ2-3; tentative D call: TRBD2 (5 bases). CDR1 is SGHRS and CDR2 is YFSETQ in the germline V gene. The CDR3 loop spans 16 amino acids. V lost 0 bases to trimming and J lost 1 base, with 12 bases between them. In DNA form, the CDR3 reads TGCGCCAGCAGCTTGGGAGGGCTCCTCGGCACAGATACGCAGTATTTT. It specifies CASSLGGLLGTDTQYF. The whole variable domain, remainder taken from reference TRBV5-1 and TRBJ2-3, is KAGVTQTPRYLIKTRGQQVTLSCSPISGHRSVSWYQQTPGQGLQFLFEYFSETQRNKGNFPGRFSGRQFSNSRSEMNVSTLELGDSALYLCASSLGGLLGTDTQYFGPGTRLTVL.

V gene TRBV27 combines with J gene TRBJ2-7, with 12 bases lining up with TRBD2. The germline gives CDR1 MNHEY, CDR2 SMNVEV (reference sequence). V lost 2 bases and J lost 0; bases outside the gene matches: 5. This CDR3 is 17 amino acids long. The CDR3 here is CASSLKTSGRGSYEQYF. DNA for the CDR3: TGTGCCAGCAGTTTAAAGACTAGCGGGAGAGGCTCCTACGAGCAGTACTTC.

This clone was observed a single time. This same CDR3 is encoded by further DNA sequences in the sample. The chain employs TRBV18 and TRBJ2-5, with D unresolved. Trimming shortened V by 1 base and J by 3 bases, and 3 bases separated the two germline ends. CDR3 length equals 12 residues. Germline CDR1 and CDR2: KGHSH and LQKENI. The CDR3 is CASSPLEETQYF. The DNA of the CDR3 is TGTGCCAGCTCACCACTAGAAGAGACCCAGTACTTC.

V is TRBV7-3 and J is TRBJ1-1; no firm D call. CDR1 is SGHTA and CDR2 is FQGTGA in the germline V gene. With 0 bases removed from V and 4 bases from J, the gap between germline ends came to 6 bases. The CDR3 contains 13 residues. The CDR3 coding sequence is TGTGCCAGCAGCTTAACGACCTCCACTGAAGCTTTCTTT. This encodes CASSLTTSTEAFF.

The rearrangement links TRBV21-1 to TRBJ1-2; the table's D gene call, TRBD1, was not cross checked with the DNA. TRBV21-1 is a pseudogene segment. The CDR3 runs to 14 residues. CDR3: CASSKSQTGTSTTF. In DNA form, the CDR3 reads TGTGCCAGCAGCAAATCCCAGACAGGGACTTCTACAACCTTC.

V usage is TRBV6-5 and J usage is TRBJ2-7; 7 bases align to TRBD2. This CDR3 is built from 14 residues. The V gene end was trimmed by 8 bases and the J gene end by 6 bases; junction bases not matched to a gene: 13. Germline V gives CDR1 MNHEY, CDR2 SVGAGI. The CDR3 here is CASRRGVREGEQYF. CDR3 coding DNA: TGTGCCAGCCGCCGCGGAGTGAGGGAGGGCGAGCAGTACTTC.

In regard to this clone: The identical CDR3 is also encoded by other nucleotide sequences in the sample. This chain joins TRBV5-1 and TRBJ2-5; maybe TRBD1 (6 bases). The V end lost 2 bases, the J end lost 2 bases, and 10 bases lay between the germline ends. The CDR3 contains 14 residues. Germline lookup yields CDR1 SGHRS and CDR2 YFSETQ. The CDR3 reads CASSLLTGQETQYF. As DNA, the CDR3 is TGCGCCAGCAGCTTATTGACAGGACAAGAGACCCAGTACTTC.

This clone was counted a single time. The gene calls are TRBV20-1 and TRBJ2-3; no clear D. V dropped 6 bases and J dropped 6 bases, with 10 bases sitting between them. The CDR3 is made up of 11 amino acids. The germline V gene encodes CDR1 DFQATT and CDR2 SNEGSKA (reference sequence). This chain's CDR3 is CSAETLDTQYF. The CDR3 DNA is TGCAGTGCGGAGACTCTCGATACGCAGTATTTT.

The V gene is TRBV29-1, the J gene TRBJ1-1; D unclear. This CDR3 is 15 amino acids long. Germline CDR1 and CDR2: SQVTM and ANQGSEA. The V end was cut by 4 bases, the J end by 4 bases, with 19 bases between. As DNA, the CDR3 is TGCAGCGTTGTCGGGGTGGGAGGGCGAGGCACTGAAGCTTTCTTT. Translating gives CSVVGVGGRGTEAFF. Variable domain in full (rest from reference TRBV29-1 and TRBJ1-1): SAVISQKPSRDICQRGTSLTIQCQVDSQVTMMFWYRQQPGQSLTLIATANQGSEATYESGFVIDKFPISRPNLTFSTLTVSNMSPEDSSIYLCSVVGVGGRGTEAFFGQGTRLTVV.